These 14 T cell receptor beta chains were all obtained from the same sample, sequenced in a study of lung T cells in sarcoidosis with Löfgren's syndrome. TCRdb redid the calling of the reads with MiXCR, one entry per CDR3 protein. The data contain about 9,400 distinct CDR3 sequences, roughly 21% of them singletons. The sequenced material came from CD4+ T cells from bronchoalveolar lavage. The receptor source for this set is a human donor with sarcoidosis (Löfgren's syndrome or another form), or a control subject (not recorded which).

This clonotype was counted at least ten times. The chain joins TRBV5-1 to TRBJ1-4; 7 bases are a match to TRBD1. CDR3 length equals 14 residues. V was clipped by 4 bases and J by 8 bases; unmatched bases: 8. Per germline, CDR1 SGHRS and CDR2 YFSETQ. The CDR3 DNA reads TGCGCCAGCAGCCTACGATTACAGGGGGAAAAACTGTTTTTT. Translated, it gives CASSLRLQGEKLFF.

With respect to this clonotype: The conserved final phenylalanine or tryptophan is absent from the CDR3, which likely points to a read error. This rearrangement joins TRBV20-1 to TRBJ1-3; maybe TRBD1 (5 bases). The CDR3 is 15 amino acids. Germline assignment: CDR1 DFQATT and CDR2 SNEGSKA (reference sequence). The CDR3 reads CSASVPRGSGSTIYL. As DNA, the CDR3 is TGCAGTGCTAGCGTCCCGCGGGGGTCTGGAAGCACCATATATCTT.

This clonotype has at least ten counts. The genes are TRBV7-9 and TRBJ2-5; no definite D call. Germline lookup yields CDR1 SEHNR and CDR2 FQNEAQ (reference sequence). Trimming left V 2 bases short and J 3 bases short, with 1 base between. This CDR3 contains 11 residues. The CDR3 here is CASSLKETQYF. CDR3 nucleotides: TGTGCCAGCAGCTTAAAAGAGACCCAGTACTTC. Supplemented by reference TRBV7-9 and TRBJ2-5, the full variable domain reads DTGVSQNPRHKITKRGQNVTFRCDPISEHNRLYWYRQTLGQGPEFLTYFQNEAQLEKSRLLSDRFSAERPKGSFSTLEIQRTEQGDSAMYLCASSLKETQYFGPGTRLLVL.

Regarding this clonotype: Likely a read error: the CDR3 ends without its conserved phenylalanine or tryptophan. The chain combines TRBV20-1 with TRBJ1-6; D is possibly TRBD1 (6 bases). Germline V gene sequence: CDR1 DFQATT, CDR2 SNEGSKA (reference sequence). V lost 4 bases, J lost 0 bases, and 13 bases lay in between. The CDR3 length is 16 residues. The CDR3 reads CSATYRVGSYNSPLHS. CDR3 DNA sequence: TGCAGTGCTACGTACAGGGTAGGCTCCTATAATTCACCCCTCCACTCT.

Written as DNA, the CDR3 is TGCGCCAGCAGCCGGGGCTTTAACACCGGGGAGCTGTTTTTT. Protein sequence: CASSRGFNTGELFF. This rearrangement joins TRBV5-1 to TRBJ2-2, with D perhaps assigned TRBD1 or TRBD2 (5 bases each). In germline, CDR1 is SGHRS, CDR2 YFSETQ. V lost 4 bases and J 2 bases, leaving 9 bases between the germline ends. This CDR3 comprises 14 residues.

Within the sample, this clonotype is medium-sized. The rearrangement uses TRBV6-6 and TRBJ1-5; D uncertain. This CDR3 is 13 amino acids long. Trimming left V 0 bases short and J 11 bases short, with 11 bases between. Germline V lookup: CDR1 MNHNY, CDR2 SVGAGI (reference sequence). CDR3 coding DNA: TGTGCCAGCAGTTACTCGAATCGTGAGGCCCAGCATTTT. Amino acids: CASSYSNREAQHF.

As regards this clonotype: This may come from a read error, since a much larger clone is one base off. The rearrangement uses TRBV29-1 and TRBJ2-1; 7 bases agree with TRBD1. Germline CDR1 and CDR2: SQVTM and ANQGSEA. Trimming cost V 7 bases and J 9 bases; bases outside gene matches: 9. The CDR3 runs to 12 residues. The CDR3 protein is CSGGQEVFEQFF. DNA of the CDR3: TGCAGCGGAGGACAGGAGGTTTTTGAGCAGTTCTTC.

This clonotype was seen only a few times. The junction departs from the called germline gene at one end, perhaps through a read error. V usage is TRBV18 and J usage is TRBJ1-4, with TRBD1 identical over 8 bases. This CDR3 has 16 amino acids. Per the germline V gene, CDR1 is KGHSH and CDR2 is LQKENI. CDR3 region: CAGSPNVQGAGEKLFF. In DNA form, the CDR3 reads TGTGCCGGCTCACCGAATGTCCAGGGGGCTGGGGAAAAACTGTTTTTT. Looking up the rest from reference TRBV18 and TRBJ1-4 gives the full variable domain: NAGVMQNPRHLVRRRGQEARLRCSPMKGHSHVYWYRQLPEEGLKFMVYLQKENIIDESGMPKERFSAEFPKEGPSILRIQQVVRGDSAAYFCAGSPNVQGAGEKLFFGSGTQLSVL.

This clonotype was counted ten times or more. Given a much more abundant clone one base away, this may be a read error. The V and J genes are TRBV28 and TRBJ2-5; D remains unclear. Germline V gene data show CDR1 as MDHEN and CDR2 as SYDVKM. V lost 6 bases and J 2 bases, leaving 16 bases between the germline ends. This CDR3 region has 15 residues. CDR3 DNA sequence: TGTGCCAGCAGAGACAAGGGCACACCTCAAGAGACCCAGTACTTC. Translated, it gives CASRDKGTPQETQYF.

This clonotype is categorized as medium-sized. The rearrangement joins TRBV12-3 or TRBV12-4 to TRBJ2-7; 10 bases fit TRBD2. V lost 4 bases and J lost 0; bases outside the gene matches: 0. This CDR3 region has 14 residues. CDR3 sequence (DNA): TGTGCCAGCAGTTCTAGCGGGGGCTCCTACGAGCAGTACTTC. This encodes CASSSSGGSYEQYF.

This clonotype has at least ten counts. The chain uses TRBV28 and TRBJ2-3, with 9 bases fitting TRBD2. CDR1 and CDR2 from the germline V gene are MDHEN and SYDVKM. This CDR3 has 15 amino acids. V lost 5 bases, J lost 6 bases, and 9 bases stayed unmatched. CDR3 sequence (DNA): TGTGCCAGCAGTCAGGGCGGGAGGGCCCCCGATACGCAGTATTTT. This gives the protein CASSQGGRAPDTQYF. Complete variable domain (other parts from reference TRBV28 and TRBJ2-3): DVKVTQSSRYLVKRTGEKVFLECVQDMDHENMFWYRQDPGLGLRLIYFSYDVKMKEKGDIPEGYSVSREKKERFSLILESASTNQTSMYLCASSQGGRAPDTQYFGPGTRLTVL.

There are many counts of this clonotype. V usage is TRBV30 and J usage is TRBJ2-1, with 7 bases matching TRBD2. V lost 0 bases, J lost 4 bases, and 21 bases stayed unmatched. Germline V lookup: CDR1 GTSNPN, CDR2 SVGIG (reference sequence). The CDR3 runs 20 residues. The CDR3 nucleotides are TGTGCCTGGAGTGTCCCCCCCATTGAACGGGGGACTACCCCATACAATGAGCAGTTCTTC. Translated: CAWSVPPIERGTTPYNEQFF.

By share of the sample, this clonotype is medium-sized (0.01 to 0.1%). The rearrangement links TRBV20-1 to TRBJ2-3, with 8 bases matching TRBD2. The germline V gene has CDR1 DFQATT and CDR2 SNEGSKA (reference sequence). This CDR3 is 16 amino acids long. The ends lost 5 bases at V and 2 bases at J; junction bases unmatched: 12. CDR3 protein: CSAPAFGGRPTDTQYF. The CDR3 nucleotides are TGCAGTGCTCCCGCTTTTGGCGGGAGGCCCACAGATACGCAGTATTTT.

On this clonotype: At one boundary the junction diverges from the germline segment, which might be a read error. The chain combines TRBV27 with TRBJ2-1, with a possible D match to TRBD2 (7 bases). The V gene's germline CDR1 is MNHEY and CDR2 SMNVEV (reference sequence). The CDR3 runs to 16 residues. In nucleotides, the CDR3 is TGCGCCAGCAGTTCCCCGGCGGGGGCCTCGATCAATGGGCAGTTCTTC. Translated: CASSSPAGASINGQFF.